Below are 5 T cell receptor beta chains sequenced from a single sample in a study of blood T cell repertoires in COVID-19. This table comes from immunoSEQ multiplex PCR, and its TCRdb copy is limited to in-frame clones, with some not included. The sample has 450,000 to 500,000 clones; about 88% are singletons. Sequencing was done on a sample of PBMCs or T cells enriched from blood (not recorded which). The source is an older woman who had recovered from COVID-19.

This chain joins TRBV20-1 and TRBJ1-1, with no clear D. Between the trimmed V and J ends, which lost 3 bases and 6 bases, there was a span of 17 bases. The germline gives CDR1 DFQATT, CDR2 SNEGSKA (reference sequence). CDR3 length: 14 residues. The CDR3 DNA sequence: TGCAGTGCTAGTGAATTAGGAGGTGCCCCTGAAGCTTTCTTT. This codes for CSASELGGAPEAFF.

The J gene is TRBJ1-5, the V gene TRBV12-3 or TRBV12-4; the D gene is possibly TRBD1 (5 bases). There are 13 residues in the CDR3. Trimming stripped 3 bases from V and 3 bases from J, with 6 bases between. This CDR3 reads CASSFRDNQPQHF. The CDR3 nucleotides read TGTGCCAGCAGTTTCAGGGACAATCAGCCCCAGCATTTT.

Concerning this clone: Other DNA sequences in this specimen translate into the identical CDR3. The chain combines TRBV14 with TRBJ2-7; D possibly corresponds to TRBD2 (5 bases). Germline assignment: CDR1 SGHDN and CDR2 FVKESK. The CDR3 covers 16 residues. Deletions cut 0 bases from V and 3 bases from J, with 15 bases between. This CDR3 is CASSQEARVWGYEQYV. CDR3 nucleotide sequence: TGTGCCAGCAGCCAAGAGGCGAGGGTCTGGGGCTACGAGCAGTACGTC.

This clone was seen more than once but under ten times. V is TRBV3-1 (or the pseudogene TRBV3-2) and J is TRBJ1-5; possible D gene TRBD1, 6 bases. Trimming took off 5 bases at V and 5 bases at J, with 13 bases between the two ends. Germline assignment: CDR1 LGHDT and CDR2 YNNKEL (reference sequence). The CDR3 has 14 residues. The CDR3 sequence: CASSSTGSDQPQHF. CDR3 DNA sequence: TGTGCCAGCAGCTCCACAGGGAGCGATCAGCCCCAGCATTTT.

The rearrangement uses TRBV18 and TRBJ2-3, with D perhaps TRBD2 (6 bases). Germline V gene sequence: CDR1 KGHSH, CDR2 LQKENI. V shed 3 bases and J shed 1 base, with 11 bases lying between them. This CDR3 has 15 residues. The CDR3 here is CASSPAGLGTDTQYF. The CDR3 DNA reads TGTGCCAGCTCACCCGCGGGGCTGGGCACAGATACGCAGTATTTT.